The 9 T cell receptor beta chains reported below all come from one sample, sequenced in a study of PD-1 blockade in mismatch repair-deficient tumors. TCRdb's table, derived via immunoSEQ multiplex PCR, lists solely in-frame clones and lacks some. The table lists approximately 120,000 clones, 70% to 90% of them singletons, with about 14% in the top ten. This sample comprised peripheral blood, obtained 44 weeks after starting pembrolizumab. These TCRs come from an adult with mismatch repair-deficient cancer.

The chain couples TRBV5-4 to TRBJ2-7; 12 nucleotides align to TRBD2. Losses at the gene ends were 2 bases for V and 7 bases for J; bases not matched to a gene: 7. In germline, CDR1 is SGHNT, CDR2 YYREEE (reference sequence). The CDR3 loop spans 15 amino acids. DNA of the CDR3: TGTGCCAGCAGCTTACGACTAGCGGGAGAGGAAGAGCAGTACTTC. As protein: CASSLRLAGEEEQYF.

This chain joins TRBV28 and TRBJ2-4, with D perhaps matching TRBD1 or TRBD2 (5 bases each). The germline V gene encodes CDR1 MDHEN and CDR2 SYDVKM. Trimming left V 7 bases short and J 5 bases short, with 12 bases between. The CDR3 length is 13 residues. CDR3 residues: CASISRDQNIQYF. The CDR3 DNA reads as TGTGCCAGCATCTCCCGGGACCAAAACATTCAGTACTTC. The whole variable domain, filled in from reference TRBV28 and TRBJ2-4, reads DVKVTQSSRYLVKRTGEKVFLECVQDMDHENMFWYRQDPGLGLRLIYFSYDVKMKEKGDIPEGYSVSREKKERFSLILESASTNQTSMYLCASISRDQNIQYFGAGTRLSVL.

The chain joins TRBV19 to TRBJ2-7; possible D gene TRBD1, 5 bases. Between the trimmed V and J ends, which lost 5 bases and 3 bases, there was a span of 11 bases. Germline lookup yields CDR1 LNHDA and CDR2 SQIVND (reference sequence). The CDR3 is 13 amino acids. As DNA, the CDR3 is TGTGCCAGTAGTCCGCAAACAGGCTACGAGCAGTACTTC. Its translation is CASSPQTGYEQYF.

The V call is TRBV28, the J call TRBJ1-2; 7 bases map to TRBD1. Germline V gives CDR1 MDHEN, CDR2 SYDVKM. The CDR3 runs to 14 residues. Trimming cost V 4 bases and J 4 bases; bases outside gene matches: 6. The CDR3: CASSSGGTVYGYTF. In nucleotides, the CDR3 is TGTGCCAGCAGTTCCGGAGGGACAGTCTATGGCTACACCTTC.

This sequence joins TRBV4-3 and TRBJ2-3, with D possibly TRBD1 on 5 matching bases. The CDR3 sequence is 14 residues long. The ends were cut back, 1 base at V and 5 bases at J, with 10 bases in the middle. Germline V lookup: CDR1 LGHNA, CDR2 YSLEER. CDR3 DNA sequence: TGCGCCAGCAGCCAAGGGTCCCAGGGAGATACGCAGTATTTT. This sequence encodes CASSQGSQGDTQYF.

The chain carries TRBV5-1 and TRBJ1-1, with D unresolved. The CDR3 length is 14 residues. V gave up 4 bases and J gave up 3 bases, with 13 bases separating them. Germline V gene lookup returns CDR1 SGHRS and CDR2 YFSETQ. The CDR3 region is CASSIFWRDTEAFF. CDR3 in DNA: TGCGCCAGCAGCATTTTTTGGCGGGACACTGAAGCTTTCTTT.

Points on this clone: This CDR3 is also generated by other DNA sequences in the sample. The chain is built from TRBV9 and TRBJ2-7; D is undetermined. V was clipped by 0 bases and J by 2 bases, with 6 bases between them. Germline CDR1 is SGDLS and CDR2 is YYNGEE. This CDR3 has 13 amino acids. The CDR3 loop reads CASSVAPTYEQYF. DNA for the CDR3: TGTGCCAGCAGCGTAGCGCCGACCTACGAGCAGTACTTC.

This chain joins TRBV9 and TRBJ2-1, with D perhaps TRBD1 (6 bases). The V and J ends lost 3 bases and 0 bases respectively, with 19 bases between them. The CDR3 covers 18 residues. Germline loops: CDR1 SGDLS, CDR2 YYNGEE. CDR3 nucleotide sequence: TGTGCCAGCAGCGCCCCCCGAGACAGGCTGATCTCCTACAATGAGCAGTTCTTC. Its protein product is CASSAPRDRLISYNEQFF. The variable domain in full, with the rest retrieved from reference TRBV9 and TRBJ2-1, is DSGVTQTPKHLITATGQRVTLRCSPRSGDLSVYWYQQSLDQGLQFLIQYYNGEERAKGNILERFSAQQFPDLHSELNLSSLELGDSALYFCASSAPRDRLISYNEQFFGPGTRLTVL.

The CDR3 sequence is CASSYTVTETYNEQFF. As DNA, the CDR3 is TGTGCCAGCAGTTACACTGTAACCGAAACCTACAATGAGCAGTTCTTC. This chain uses TRBV6-5 with TRBJ2-1; D is uncertain. There are 16 residues in the CDR3. Germline values: CDR1 MNHEY, CDR2 SVGAGI. V lost 2 bases to trimming and J lost 2 bases, with 13 bases between them.